The present TCR beta chain was sequenced within a study of OX40 agonist ivuxolimab in advanced cancers. The assay was immunoSEQ multiplex PCR, and TCRdb's table has in-frame clones only and misses some. The sample consists of some 60,000 clones, roughly nine tenths of them appearing once. Germline assignment: CDR1 SGHTA and CDR2 FQGNSA. Trimming left V 1 base short and J 6 bases short, with 7 bases between. CDR3 length: 13 amino acids. This clone occurred once. What it binds is unknown. Study findings and constraints: More expanded clones were seen, on average, in CD8+ T cells than in CD4+.

The sequence was collected from an adult with an advanced solid tumor such as melanoma, head and neck, liver or kidney cancer. The chain is built from TRBV7-2 and TRBJ2-1; D gene unclear. This sample comprised CD4+ or CD8+ T cells sorted from blood, obtained in a trial of the OX40 agonist ivuxolimab. The chain's CDR3 is CASSLVPSNEQFF. CDR3 in DNA: TGTGCCAGCAGCTTAGTGCCTAGCAATGAGCAGTTCTTC.